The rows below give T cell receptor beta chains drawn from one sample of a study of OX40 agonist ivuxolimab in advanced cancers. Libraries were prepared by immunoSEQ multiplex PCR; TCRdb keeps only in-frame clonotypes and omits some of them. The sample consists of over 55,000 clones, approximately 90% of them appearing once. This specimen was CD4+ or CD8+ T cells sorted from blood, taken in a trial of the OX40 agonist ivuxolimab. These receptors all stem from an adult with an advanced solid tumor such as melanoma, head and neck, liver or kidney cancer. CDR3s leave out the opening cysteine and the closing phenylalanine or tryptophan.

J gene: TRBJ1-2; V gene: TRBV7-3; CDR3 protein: ASSLDGRGNGYT
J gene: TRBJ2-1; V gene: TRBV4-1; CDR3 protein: ASSKGQFDEQF
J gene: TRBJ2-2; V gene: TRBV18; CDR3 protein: ASFADLQVRELF
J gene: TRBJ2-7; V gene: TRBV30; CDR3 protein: AWRRQTGDDEQY
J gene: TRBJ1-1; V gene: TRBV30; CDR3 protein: AWTRQFEAF
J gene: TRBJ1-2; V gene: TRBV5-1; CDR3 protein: ASSPAQGRGYT
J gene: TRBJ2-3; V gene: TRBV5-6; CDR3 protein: ASSLPRQGITDTQY
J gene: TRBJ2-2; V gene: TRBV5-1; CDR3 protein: ASKRVAQVTGELF
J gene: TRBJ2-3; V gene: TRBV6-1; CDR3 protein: ASSETSGGTTDTQY
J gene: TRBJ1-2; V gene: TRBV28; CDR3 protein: ASSLALSLFVYGYT
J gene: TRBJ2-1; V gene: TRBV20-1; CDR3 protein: SATGLEQF
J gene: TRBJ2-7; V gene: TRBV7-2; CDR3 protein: ASSTDWAGYEQY
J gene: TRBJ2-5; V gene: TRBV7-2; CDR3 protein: ASSWGLAAQETQY
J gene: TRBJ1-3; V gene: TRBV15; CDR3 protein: ATSRATGNTGNTIY
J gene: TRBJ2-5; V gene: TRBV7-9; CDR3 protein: ASSSSDRTYQETQY
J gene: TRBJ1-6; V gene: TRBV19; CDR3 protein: ASKPDPAGSNSPLH
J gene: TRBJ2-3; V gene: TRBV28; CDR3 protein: ASRTTDATDTQY
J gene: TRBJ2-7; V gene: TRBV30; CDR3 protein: AWKGGGSYEQY
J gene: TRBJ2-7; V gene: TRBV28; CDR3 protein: ATTPGTSGRVQY
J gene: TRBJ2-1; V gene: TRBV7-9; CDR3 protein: ASSYVGYSYNEQF
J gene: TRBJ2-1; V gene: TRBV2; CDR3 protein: ASSDQTSYNEQF
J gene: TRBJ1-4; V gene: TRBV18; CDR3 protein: ASSPSSGPTGGKLF
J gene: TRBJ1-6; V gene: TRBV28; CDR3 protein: ASSDSSPLH
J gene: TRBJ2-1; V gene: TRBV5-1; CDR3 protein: ASSLEQGANEQF
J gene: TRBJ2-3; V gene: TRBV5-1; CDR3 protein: ASSLGQATDTQY
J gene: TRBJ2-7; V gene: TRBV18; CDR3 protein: ASSPPPGYEQY
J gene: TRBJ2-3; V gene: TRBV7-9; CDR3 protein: ASSLVGYTDTQY